Each of the 32 T cell receptor beta chains below was sequenced from the same sample in a study of blood T cell repertoires in COVID-19. Libraries were prepared by immunoSEQ multiplex PCR; TCRdb keeps only in-frame clonotypes and omits some of them. Of roughly 40,000 clones in the sample, roughly four fifths were seen once. Sequenced input: peripheral blood. Every receptor here comes from a human donor with acute or convalescent COVID-19. The donor label of this sample is uncertain.

V is TRBV30 and J is TRBJ1-2; possibly TRBD1 for D (5 bases). The CDR3 is 12 residues long. Germline values: CDR1 GTSNPN, CDR2 SVGIG (reference sequence). V was trimmed by 0 bases and J by 6 bases, leaving 8 bases between them. This CDR3 is CAWSVGGDGYTF. CDR3 coding DNA: TGTGCCTGGAGTGTAGGAGGGGATGGCTACACCTTC.

The chain's CDR3 is CASRRYSSTDTQYF. The CDR3 nucleotides read TGTGCCAGCAGGAGGTATTCTAGCACAGATACGCAGTATTTT. The chain has TRBV6-4 and TRBJ2-3; D uncertain. The CDR3 contains 14 residues. Germline CDR1 and CDR2: MRHNA and SNTAGT. Trimming cost V 6 bases and J 0 bases, with 10 bases left between them.

The rearrangement links TRBV7-2 to TRBJ1-6; weak D call: TRBD1 (6 bases). This CDR3 contains 13 residues. Per germline, CDR1 SGHTA and CDR2 FQGNSA. The V and J ends lost 5 bases and 12 bases respectively, with 14 bases between them. CDR3 sequence (DNA): TGTGCCAGCAGCCTGGGGCAGGGGAGACCCCTCCACTTT. This translates into CASSLGQGRPLHF. Filled out from reference TRBV7-2 and TRBJ1-6, the complete variable domain reads GAGVSQSPSNKVTEKGKDVELRCDPISGHTALYWYRQSLGQGLEFLIYFQGNSAPDKSGLPSDRFSAERTGGSVSTLTIQRTQQEDSAVYLCASSLGQGRPLHFGNGTRLTVT.

The rearrangement links TRBV9 to TRBJ1-1, with 7 bases identical to TRBD1. This CDR3 is 15 amino acids long. The V and J ends lost 2 bases and 5 bases, in that order; junction bases with no gene match: 9. Germline V gene data show CDR1 as SGDLS and CDR2 as YYNGEE. CDR3 nucleotides: TGTGCCAGCAGCGTGACAGGGTCCCGAACAACTGAAGCTTTCTTT. Protein: CASSVTGSRTTEAFF.

This rearrangement joins TRBV2 to TRBJ2-1; 9 positions agree with TRBD1. CDR1 and CDR2 (germline): SNHLY, FYNNEI. The CDR3 is 12 residues long. V gave up 8 bases and J gave up 9 bases; unmatched junction bases: 5. The CDR3 DNA reads TGTGCCAGCGAGACAGGGGGTAGTGAGCAGTTCTTC. Translation gives CASETGGSEQFF.

The rearrangement joins TRBV15 to TRBJ1-1; D is perhaps TRBD1 (6 bases). The CDR3 is 14 amino acids. Trimming removed 6 bases at V and 4 bases at J, with 15 bases between. Per the germline V gene, CDR1 is LNHNV and CDR2 is YYDKDF (reference sequence). The CDR3 spells CATRRTGKATEAFF. The CDR3 DNA reads as TGTGCCACCAGGCGAACAGGGAAAGCCACTGAAGCTTTCTTT.

The chain employs TRBV2 and TRBJ1-3; D ambiguous. This CDR3 region has 13 residues. Trimming took off 4 bases at V and 2 bases at J, with 6 bases between the two ends. Germline CDR1 SNHLY, CDR2 FYNNEI. The CDR3 nucleotides are TGTGCCAGCAGTGTGACTCCTGGAAACACCATATATTTT. Residues: CASSVTPGNTIYF.

The chain has TRBV2 and TRBJ1-2, with 8 bases matching TRBD1. Germline V CDR1 and CDR2: SNHLY, FYNNEI. The V and J ends lost 6 bases and 7 bases, in that order; junction bases with no gene match: 7. This CDR3 has 13 amino acids. CDR3 loop: CASRDLTGAGYTF. The CDR3 coding sequence is TGTGCCAGCAGGGATCTGACAGGGGCTGGCTACACCTTC.

The rearrangement links TRBV14 to TRBJ2-1, with 8 positions matching TRBD2. Germline V lookup: CDR1 SGHDN, CDR2 FVKESK. This CDR3 contains 17 residues. The V gene end was trimmed by 2 bases and the J gene end by 6 bases; junction bases not matched to a gene: 12. For the CDR3, the DNA is TGTGCCAGCAGCCAAACGATCACGGGAGGGCCCAGCAATGAGCAGTTCTTC. It encodes CASSQTITGGPSNEQFF.

The chain combines TRBV9 with TRBJ1-5; 7 bases match TRBD1. The V gene end was trimmed by 4 bases and the J gene end by 0 bases; junction bases not matched to a gene: 4. CDR3 length: 15 residues. Germline assignment: CDR1 SGDLS and CDR2 YYNGEE. The CDR3 loop reads CASSQGQISNQPQHF. CDR3 sequence (DNA): TGTGCCAGCAGCCAGGGACAGATTAGCAATCAGCCCCAGCATTTT.

This clone was detected a few times. The chain joins TRBV6-1 to TRBJ2-3; 13 positions agree with TRBD2. J gave up 6 bases and V 3 bases, and 6 bases lay outside the gene matches. Per germline, CDR1 MNHNS and CDR2 SASEGT. The CDR3 totals 16 residues. Written as DNA, the CDR3 is TGTGCCAGCAGTGACATCGGGACTAGCGGGGCGGATACGCAGTATTTT. It yields the protein CASSDIGTSGADTQYF.

The rearrangement links TRBV28 to TRBJ1-2; D is unresolved. This CDR3 region has 13 residues. Germline assignment: CDR1 MDHEN and CDR2 SYDVKM. V dropped 2 bases and J dropped 5 bases, with 9 bases sitting between them. In nucleotides, the CDR3 is TGTGCCAGCAGTTTACAACCGGTTTATGGCTACACCTTC. Protein: CASSLQPVYGYTF.

This chain connects TRBV7-8 to TRBJ2-2, with unresolved D. The CDR3 is made up of 17 amino acids. The V end was cut by 6 bases, the J end by 0 bases, with 17 bases between. Germline CDR1 reads SGHVS; CDR2 reads FQNEAQ. The CDR3 region has the DNA TGTGCCAGCAGTAACAGCTTAGGCACGCCGAACACCGGGGAGCTGTTTTTT. Protein: CASSNSLGTPNTGELFF.

The genes are TRBV10-1 and TRBJ2-1; 13 bases are shared with TRBD2. The CDR3 covers 17 residues. The V gene's germline CDR1 is WNHNN and CDR2 SYGVQD (reference sequence). V dropped 6 bases and J dropped 9; count of bases not matched to a gene: 14. The CDR3, as DNA: TGCGCCAGCAGGGGTGGCGGACCGGGACTAGCGGGACCTGAGCAGTTCTTC. It codes for CASRGGGPGLAGPEQFF.

The chain carries TRBV19 and TRBJ1-6; 7 bases are shared with TRBD1. The CDR3 is 16 residues long. Germline V CDR1 and CDR2: LNHDA, SQIVND (reference sequence). The ends lost 6 bases at V and 10 bases at J; junction bases unmatched: 15. The CDR3 sequence: CASSLSTGSARSPLHF. The DNA for the CDR3 is TGTGCCAGTAGCCTCTCGACAGGGTCTGCCCGCTCACCCCTCCACTTT.

The chain joins TRBV7-8 to TRBJ2-5; D call uncertain. V lost 1 base to trimming and J lost 2 bases, with 11 bases between them. There are 15 residues in the CDR3. Germline V gene sequence: CDR1 SGHVS, CDR2 FQNEAQ. CDR3 region: CASSLGVPRQETQYF. The DNA for the CDR3 is TGTGCCAGCAGCTTAGGAGTCCCCAGGCAAGAGACCCAGTACTTC.

This chain joins TRBV12-3 or TRBV12-4 and TRBJ1-4; D gene uncertain. The CDR3 runs to 11 residues. The ends were cut back, 5 bases at V and 5 bases at J, with 3 bases in the middle. DNA for the CDR3: TGTGCCAGCAGTCCAAATGAAAAACTGTTTTTT. Its translation: CASSPNEKLFF.

The chain recombines TRBV19 with TRBJ1-4, with TRBD1 identical over 7 bases. V lost 10 bases, J lost 4 bases, and 12 bases stayed unmatched. Germline loops: CDR1 LNHDA, CDR2 SQIVND (reference sequence). This CDR3 spans 15 amino acids. The CDR3 loop is CATTRLGQLNEKLFF. In DNA form, the CDR3 reads TGTGCCACCACCCGCCTGGGACAGCTTAATGAAAAACTGTTTTTT.

The chain combines TRBV6-2 or TRBV6-3 with TRBJ2-2; D uncertain. Germline V gene sequence: CDR1 MNHEY, CDR2 SVGEGT. V was shortened by 4 bases and J by 2 bases, with 2 bases between the two germline ends. This CDR3 is built from 12 residues. CDR3 sequence reads: CASSSNTGELFF. In DNA, the CDR3 is TGTGCCAGCAGTTCAAACACCGGGGAGCTGTTTTTT.

This clone is a singleton in its sample. The gene calls are TRBV3-1 (or the pseudogene TRBV3-2) and TRBJ2-1; D gene ambiguous. The CDR3 consists of 12 residues. Germline CDR1 is LGHDT and CDR2 is YNNKEL (reference sequence). The V gene lost 4 bases and the J gene lost 8 bases, with 9 bases spanning the gap. CDR3 DNA: TGTGCCAGCAGCCGAGAATACTATGAGCAGTTCTTC. It translates to CASSREYYEQFF.

This clone was counted a single time. The chain recombines TRBV3-1 (or the pseudogene TRBV3-2) with TRBJ2-1; tentatively, D is TRBD2 (6 bases). Deletions cut 4 bases from V and 3 bases from J, with 19 bases between. This CDR3 spans 17 amino acids. The germline V gene encodes CDR1 LGHDT and CDR2 YNNKEL (reference sequence). The CDR3 region has the DNA TGTGCCAGCAGCCCAACGCTGCAAAAGACTAGCTACAATGAGCAGTTCTTC. It encodes CASSPTLQKTSYNEQFF.

The chain uses TRBV6-1 and TRBJ1-1; the D is unclear. CDR3 size: 14 residues. V gave up 3 bases and J gave up 5 bases, with 13 bases separating them. Germline V gene sequence: CDR1 MNHNS, CDR2 SASEGT. The CDR3 DNA follows: TGTGCCAGCAGTGAGAGGGCGGAGAGGACTGAAGCTTTCTTT. Translation gives CASSERAERTEAFF.

The chain uses TRBV10-3 and TRBJ2-7, with 12 bases matching TRBD1. The CDR3 has 16 residues. Germline V gives CDR1 ENHRY, CDR2 SYGVKD. Losses at the gene ends were 6 bases for V and 5 bases for J; bases not matched to a gene: 11. The CDR3 reads CAIRNDLGQGANEQYF. CDR3 in DNA: TGTGCCATCAGAAACGATCTGGGACAGGGGGCGAACGAGCAGTACTTC.

V gene TRBV5-1 combines with J gene TRBJ2-3; D unclear. Germline CDR1 is SGHRS and CDR2 is YFSETQ. The CDR3 loop spans 13 amino acids. Trimming left V 0 bases short and J 3 bases short, with 5 bases between. DNA for the CDR3: TGCGCCAGCAGCTTGGGTTCAACAGATACGCAGTATTTT. Translated: CASSLGSTDTQYF. The full variable domain, completed using reference TRBV5-1 and TRBJ2-3, is KAGVTQTPRYLIKTRGQQVTLSCSPISGHRSVSWYQQTPGQGLQFLFEYFSETQRNKGNFPGRFSGRQFSNSRSEMNVSTLELGDSALYLCASSLGSTDTQYFGPGTRLTVL.

V gene TRBV9 combines with J gene TRBJ1-6; 8 nucleotides align to TRBD1. This CDR3 spans 15 amino acids. Germline lookup yields CDR1 SGDLS and CDR2 YYNGEE. Trimming took 0 bases from V and 7 from J; bases not matched to a gene: 3. Here the CDR3 reads CASSVDWTGNSPLHF. In nucleotides, the CDR3 is TGTGCCAGCAGCGTAGACTGGACAGGGAATTCACCCCTCCACTTT.

The V and J genes are TRBV20-1 and TRBJ1-5, with TRBD1 matching 7 bases. Trimming cost V 3 bases and J 1 base; bases outside gene matches: 6. Germline loops: CDR1 DFQATT, CDR2 SNEGSKA (reference sequence). This CDR3 is built from 15 residues. The CDR3, as DNA: TGCAGTGCTAGTGATACAGGGGTGAGCAATCAGCCCCAGCATTTT. It is translated as CSASDTGVSNQPQHF.

The chain employs TRBV5-6 and TRBJ2-1, with TRBD2 matching 7 bases. After removal of 4 bases from V and 10 bases from J, the junction contained 8 bases not matched to a gene. The CDR3 contains 13 residues. The germline V gene has CDR1 SGHDT and CDR2 YYEEEE. The CDR3 DNA is TGTGCCAGCAGCCGCACGGGGGGTGGGGAGCAGTTCTTC. This sequence encodes CASSRTGGGEQFF.

This clone was detected once. This chain links TRBV5-4 with TRBJ2-7; D possibly corresponds to TRBD2 (6 bases). Germline loops: CDR1 SGHNT, CDR2 YYREEE (reference sequence). The CDR3 spans 12 residues. V lost 4 bases and J lost 4, with 9 bases in between. The CDR3 loop is CASSRLAYEQYF. The CDR3 DNA reads TGTGCCAGCAGCCGTCTAGCGTACGAGCAGTACTTC.

This clone occurred a few times. This sequence joins TRBV25-1 and TRBJ1-6; TRBD1 is a possible D gene (6 bases). The germline V and J ends were trimmed by 4 bases and 5 bases, with 9 bases remaining between them. CDR1 is MGHDK and CDR2 is SYGVNS in the germline V gene. This CDR3 comprises 14 residues. The CDR3 region is CASSAGQDNSPLHF. The CDR3 coding sequence is TGTGCCAGCAGTGCGGGACAAGATAATTCACCCCTCCACTTT.

V gene TRBV2 combines with J gene TRBJ2-7, with 7 bases matching TRBD2. Losses at the gene ends were 7 bases for V and 3 bases for J; bases not matched to a gene: 12. Germline V lookup: CDR1 SNHLY, CDR2 FYNNEI. There are 15 residues in the CDR3. The CDR3 DNA is TGTGCCAGCATCGATGTGGCTAGCGGCCGCTACGAGCAGTACTTC. Its protein product is CASIDVASGRYEQYF.

CDR3 protein: CATSVLAGQTNEQFF. The CDR3 nucleotides are TGTGCCACCAGTGTCCTAGCGGGACAAACCAATGAGCAGTTCTTC. This rearrangement joins TRBV24-1 to TRBJ2-1; TRBD2 aligns across 9 bases. Germline values: CDR1 KGHDR, CDR2 SFDVKD. V trimming: 5 bases; J trimming: 6 bases; junction bases outside the gene matches: 7. The CDR3 is 15 residues long.

Turning to this clone: The sample holds other DNA sequences that translate to the same CDR3. The gene calls are TRBV5-1 and TRBJ2-7; 10 positions agree with TRBD2. The CDR3 covers 15 residues. Trimming at V came to 0 bases and at J to 0 bases, leaving 0 bases not matched to a gene. Germline CDR1 reads SGHRS; CDR2 reads YFSETQ. This CDR3 is CASSLASGSSYEQYF. CDR3 bases: TGCGCCAGCAGCTTGGCTAGCGGGAGCTCCTACGAGCAGTACTTC. The entire variable domain, with the rest obtained from reference TRBV5-1 and TRBJ2-7, is as follows: KAGVTQTPRYLIKTRGQQVTLSCSPISGHRSVSWYQQTPGQGLQFLFEYFSETQRNKGNFPGRFSGRQFSNSRSEMNVSTLELGDSALYLCASSLASGSSYEQYFGPGTRLTVT.